This T cell receptor beta chain stems from a study of CD8+ T cells in alopecia areata. About the research overall: It was oral tofacitinib, at 5 to 10 mg twice daily, that treated patients received. Study-level results: Lesional scalp, notably in alopecia totalis/universalis, had clonality above that of normal scalp. Mice showed clearer TCR sharing than patients did, a gap that was possibly HLA-related. Resident alphabeta T cells of normal skin are also sequenced in scalp samples.

Remarks on this clone: Its antigen is unidentified.

Sequencing relied on a cDNA template that was reverse transcribed from extracted RNA. The repertoire was sequenced with immunoSEQ multiplex PCR; TCRdb's copy has only in-frame clones and lacks some. The sample includes fewer than 200,000 clones, around 71% seen only once; the top ten take 9.5% to 12%. V was clipped by 2 bases and J by 5 bases, with 15 bases between them. Germline V gives CDR1 LNHNV, CDR2 YYDKDF (reference sequence). The CDR3 has 16 residues. This receptor was obtained from a human donor with alopecia areata. The material was CD8+ T cells sorted from blood, obtained at week 0. The chain recombines TRBV15 with TRBJ2-2, with D perhaps TRBD2 (6 bases). The CDR3 here is CATSRLRRGRTGELFF. The CDR3 DNA reads as TGTGCCACCAGCAGATTAAGGCGGGGCCGAACCGGGGAGCTGTTTTTT.